The 15 T cell receptor beta chains given below trace back to one sample, sequenced in a study of shared clonotypes between healthy human individuals. Profiling relied on immunoSEQ multiplex PCR, and the TCRdb table lists in-frame clones only, not all of them. The table has some 1,600,000 clones, about 98% seen once; the top ten hold around 0.47%. Sequenced: naive CD4+ T cells sorted from blood. Subset: CD45RA+ positively selected. These receptor sequences come from a man between 25 and 39 years old in good health.

This clone was counted a single time. The junction departs from the called germline gene at one end, perhaps through a read error. The V and J genes are TRBV7-7 and TRBJ2-2, with a possible D match to TRBD1 (6 bases). The CDR3 is made up of 16 amino acids. The germline CDR1 and CDR2 sequences are SSHAT and FNYEAQ (reference sequence). CDR3 loop: CASSLSRGPFTGELFF. The CDR3 region has the DNA TGTGCTAGCAGCTTGTCCAGGGGCCCGTTCACCGGGGAGCTGTTTTTT.

The rearrangement links TRBV7-9 to TRBJ1-2; weak D call: TRBD1 (5 bases). Germline CDR1 is SEHNR and CDR2 is FQNEAQ (reference sequence). This CDR3 is built from 13 residues. Trimming left V 5 bases short and J 4 bases short, with 11 bases between. The CDR3 bases are TGTGCCAGCAGCCGGGACGGCATCTATGGCTACACCTTC. The encoded protein is CASSRDGIYGYTF.

V is TRBV5-6 and J is TRBJ2-7; 7 nucleotides line up with TRBD1. From germline, CDR1 is SGHDT and CDR2 YYEEEE. CDR3 size: 15 residues. Germline trimming cut 3 bases from V and 4 bases from J; bases unmatched to any gene: 10. CDR3: CASSSAGTEQYEQYF. CDR3 DNA sequence: TGTGCCAGCAGCTCTGCCGGGACAGAACAATACGAGCAGTACTTC.

The chain carries TRBV19 and TRBJ2-7, with 8 bases lining up with TRBD1. This CDR3 contains 13 residues. V shed 6 bases, J shed 3 bases, and the junction held 4 bases outside the gene matches. From germline, CDR1 is LNHDA and CDR2 SQIVND (reference sequence). The CDR3 DNA is TGTGCCAGTAGCCTGACAGGGGACTACGAGCAGTACTTC. Encoded protein: CASSLTGDYEQYF.

The V and J genes are TRBV10-2 and TRBJ2-1; D not resolved. This CDR3 has 15 residues. CDR1 and CDR2 from the germline V gene are WSHSY and SAAADI. V shed 2 bases and J shed 6 bases, with 14 bases lying between them. CDR3 nucleotide sequence: TGCGCCAGCAGTGAGGTTGGCTGGCCTTCCAATGAGCAGTTCTTC. Amino acids: CASSEVGWPSNEQFF.

This sequence joins TRBV5-1 and TRBJ2-7, with D hard to call. This CDR3 comprises 15 residues. V was shortened by 0 bases and J by 5 bases, with 15 bases between the two germline ends. CDR1 and CDR2 (germline): SGHRS, YFSETQ. The CDR3 DNA follows: TGCGCCAGCAGCTTGGACACTGTGCGACCCGACGAGCAGTACTTC. Amino acids: CASSLDTVRPDEQYF. The entire variable domain, with the rest obtained from reference TRBV5-1 and TRBJ2-7, is as follows: KAGVTQTPRYLIKTRGQQVTLSCSPISGHRSVSWYQQTPGQGLQFLFEYFSETQRNKGNFPGRFSGRQFSNSRSEMNVSTLELGDSALYLCASSLDTVRPDEQYFGPGTRLTVT.

The chain recombines TRBV30 with TRBJ1-2; the match to TRBD1 covers 7 bases. This CDR3 is built from 14 residues. Germline CDR1 and CDR2: GTSNPN and SVGIG (reference sequence). Unmatched junction bases numbered 9, after V lost 1 base and J lost 7 bases. CDR3 sequence reads: CAWSAGVSGGGYTF. For the CDR3, the DNA is TGTGCCTGGAGTGCTGGGGTGTCAGGGGGTGGCTACACCTTC.

This clone was seen a single time. The rearrangement joins TRBV2 to TRBJ2-7, with TRBD2 as a possible D gene (6 bases). Trimming took 6 bases from V and 4 from J, leaving 19 bases between them. This CDR3 region has 15 residues. From germline, CDR1 is SNHLY and CDR2 FYNNEI. CDR3 region: CASRREFVGGYEQYF. As DNA, the CDR3 is TGTGCCAGCAGGAGGGAGTTCGTAGGAGGGTACGAGCAGTACTTC.

The CDR3 DNA follows: TGCGCCAGCAGTCAGCCCCCGACAGGGTACGAGCAGTACTTC. Its translation is CASSQPPTGYEQYF. The V gene is TRBV23-1, the J gene TRBJ2-7, with 7 bases aligning to TRBD1. TRBV23-1 qualifies as an ORF whose function is uncertain. CDR3 length equals 14 residues. With V trimmed by 3 bases and J by 4 bases, 6 bases remained unmatched.

The genes are TRBV11-2 and TRBJ1-1; D may be TRBD1 (6 bases). CDR1 and CDR2 (germline): SGHAT, FQNNGV. The CDR3 runs to 13 residues. Trimming left V 5 bases short and J 1 base short, with 8 bases between. The CDR3 DNA reads as TGTGCCAGCAGCGTAGGGGGGAACACTGAAGCTTTCTTT. Encoded protein: CASSVGGNTEAFF.

V is TRBV2 and J is TRBJ2-3; 14 bases match TRBD2. V was pared by 6 bases and J by 0 bases, with 8 bases of the junction left unmatched. CDR3 length: 18 residues. CDR1 SNHLY and CDR2 FYNNEI come from the germline V gene. Here the CDR3 reads CASRSRLAGGHSTDTQYF. Written as DNA, the CDR3 is TGTGCCAGCAGATCCCGACTAGCGGGAGGGCATAGCACAGATACGCAGTATTTT.

This rearrangement joins TRBV28 to TRBJ1-2; TRBD1 is a possible D gene (5 bases). CDR3 length: 11 residues. Germline CDR1 reads MDHEN; CDR2 reads SYDVKM. The ends were cut back, 5 bases at V and 8 bases at J, with 9 bases in the middle. The CDR3 nucleotides are TGTGCCAGCAGTAACAGGAAGGGCTACACCTTC. Protein product: CASSNRKGYTF.

The chain couples TRBV30 to TRBJ2-1, with D hard to call. Trimming removed 5 bases from V and 5 bases from J, with 7 bases in between. The CDR3 has 11 residues. Germline V gives CDR1 GTSNPN, CDR2 SVGIG (reference sequence). CDR3 region: CAWHPNNEQFF. The CDR3 nucleotides read TGTGCCTGGCACCCTAACAATGAGCAGTTCTTC.

V and J are TRBV18 and TRBJ2-7; D gene uncertain. V was clipped by 2 bases and J by 4 bases, with 12 bases between them. There are 14 residues in the CDR3. Germline lookup yields CDR1 KGHSH and CDR2 LQKENI. The CDR3 DNA sequence: TGTGCCAGCTCACCAGGGTCATTACGGTACGAGCAGTACTTC. It codes for CASSPGSLRYEQYF.

The rearrangement links TRBV2 to TRBJ2-1, with D perhaps matching TRBD2 (6 bases). Deletions cut 7 bases from V and 12 bases from J, with 16 bases between. Per the germline V gene, CDR1 is SNHLY and CDR2 is FYNNEI. CDR3 size: 12 residues. The CDR3 sequence: CASNARLDGQFF. The CDR3 DNA is TGTGCCAGCAATGCGCGACTAGATGGGCAGTTCTTC.